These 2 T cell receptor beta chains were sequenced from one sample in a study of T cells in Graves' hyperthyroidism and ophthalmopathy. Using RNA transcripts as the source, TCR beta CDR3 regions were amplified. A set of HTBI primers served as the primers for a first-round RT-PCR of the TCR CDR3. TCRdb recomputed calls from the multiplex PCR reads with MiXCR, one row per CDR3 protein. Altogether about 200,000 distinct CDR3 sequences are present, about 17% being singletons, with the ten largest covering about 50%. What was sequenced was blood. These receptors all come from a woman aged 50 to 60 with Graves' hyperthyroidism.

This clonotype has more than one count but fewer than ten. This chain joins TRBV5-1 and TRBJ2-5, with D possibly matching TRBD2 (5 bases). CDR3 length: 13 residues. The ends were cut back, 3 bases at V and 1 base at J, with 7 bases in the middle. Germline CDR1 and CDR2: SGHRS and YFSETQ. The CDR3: CASSWEIQETQYF. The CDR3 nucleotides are TGCGCCAGCAGCTGGGAGATCCAAGAGACCCAGTACTTC.

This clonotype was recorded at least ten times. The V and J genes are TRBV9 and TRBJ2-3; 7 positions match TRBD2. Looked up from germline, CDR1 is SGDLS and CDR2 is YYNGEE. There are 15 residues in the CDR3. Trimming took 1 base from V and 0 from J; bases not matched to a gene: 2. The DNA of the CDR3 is TGTGCCAGCAGCGTAAGCGGGACCAGCACAGATACGCAGTATTTT. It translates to CASSVSGTSTDTQYF.